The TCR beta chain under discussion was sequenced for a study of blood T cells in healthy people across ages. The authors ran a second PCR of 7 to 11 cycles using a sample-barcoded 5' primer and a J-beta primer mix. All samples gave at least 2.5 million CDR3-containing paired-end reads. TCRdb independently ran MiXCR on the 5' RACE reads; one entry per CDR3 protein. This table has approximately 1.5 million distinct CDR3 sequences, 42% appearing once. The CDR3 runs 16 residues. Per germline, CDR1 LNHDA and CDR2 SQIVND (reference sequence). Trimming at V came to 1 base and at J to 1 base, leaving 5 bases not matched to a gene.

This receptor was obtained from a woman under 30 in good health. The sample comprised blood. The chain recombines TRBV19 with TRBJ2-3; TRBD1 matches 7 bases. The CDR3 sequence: CASSIGITGGTDTQYF. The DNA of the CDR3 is TGTGCCAGTAGTATAGGGATCACAGGGGGCACAGATACGCAGTATTTT.